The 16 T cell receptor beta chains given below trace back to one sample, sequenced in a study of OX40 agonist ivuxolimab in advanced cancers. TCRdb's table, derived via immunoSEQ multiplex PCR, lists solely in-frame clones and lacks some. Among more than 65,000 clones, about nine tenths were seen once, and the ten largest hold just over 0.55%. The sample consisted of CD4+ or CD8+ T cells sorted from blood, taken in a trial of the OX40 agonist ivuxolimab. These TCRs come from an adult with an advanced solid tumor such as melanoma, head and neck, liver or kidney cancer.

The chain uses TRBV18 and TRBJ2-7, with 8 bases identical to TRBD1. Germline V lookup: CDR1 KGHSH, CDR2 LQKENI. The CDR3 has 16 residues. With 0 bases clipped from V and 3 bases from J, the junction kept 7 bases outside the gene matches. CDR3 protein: CASSPPTGTGDYEQYF. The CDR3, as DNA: TGTGCCAGCTCACCACCTACCGGGACAGGAGACTACGAGCAGTACTTC.

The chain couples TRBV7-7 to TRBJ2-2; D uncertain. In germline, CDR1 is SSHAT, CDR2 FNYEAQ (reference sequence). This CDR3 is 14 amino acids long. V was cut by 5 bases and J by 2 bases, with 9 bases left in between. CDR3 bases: TGTGCCAGCAGCCCTTACAGTAACACCGGGGAGCTGTTTTTT. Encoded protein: CASSPYSNTGELFF.

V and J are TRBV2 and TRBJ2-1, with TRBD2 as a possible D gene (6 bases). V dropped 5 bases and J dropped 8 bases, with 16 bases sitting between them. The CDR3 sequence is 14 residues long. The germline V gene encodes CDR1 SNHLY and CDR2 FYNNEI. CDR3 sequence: CASSLGRREDEQFF. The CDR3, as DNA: TGTGCCAGCAGTCTTGGACGGAGGGAGGATGAGCAGTTCTTC.

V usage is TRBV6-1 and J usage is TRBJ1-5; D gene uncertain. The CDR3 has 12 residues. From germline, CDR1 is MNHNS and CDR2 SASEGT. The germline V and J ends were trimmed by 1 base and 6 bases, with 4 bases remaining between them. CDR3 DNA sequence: TGTGCCAGCAGTGAAGGGGTTCAGCCCCAGCATTTT. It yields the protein CASSEGVQPQHF.

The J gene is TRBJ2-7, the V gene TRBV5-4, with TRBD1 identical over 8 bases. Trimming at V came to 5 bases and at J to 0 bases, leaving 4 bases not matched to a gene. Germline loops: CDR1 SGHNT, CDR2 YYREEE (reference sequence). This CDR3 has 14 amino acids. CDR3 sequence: CASRGGQGSYEQYF. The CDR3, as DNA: TGTGCCAGCAGGGGTGGACAGGGCTCCTACGAGCAGTACTTC. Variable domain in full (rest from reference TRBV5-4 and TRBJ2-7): ETGVTQSPTHLIKTRGQQVTLRCSSQSGHNTVSWYQQALGQGPQFIFQYYREEENGRGNFPPRFSGLQFPNYSSELNVNALELDDSALYLCASRGGQGSYEQYFGPGTRLTVT.

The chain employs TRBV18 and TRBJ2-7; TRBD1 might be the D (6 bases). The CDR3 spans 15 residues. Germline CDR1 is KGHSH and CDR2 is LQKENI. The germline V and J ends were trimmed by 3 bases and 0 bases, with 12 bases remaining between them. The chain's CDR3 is CASSPRTARSYEQYF. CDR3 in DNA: TGTGCCAGCTCACCGCGGACAGCCCGCTCCTACGAGCAGTACTTC.

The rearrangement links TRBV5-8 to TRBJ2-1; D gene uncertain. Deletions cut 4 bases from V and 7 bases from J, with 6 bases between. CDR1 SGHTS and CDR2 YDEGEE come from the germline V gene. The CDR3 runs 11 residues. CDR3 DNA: TGTGCCAGCAGCGTGGGTAATGAGCAGTTCTTC. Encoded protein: CASSVGNEQFF.

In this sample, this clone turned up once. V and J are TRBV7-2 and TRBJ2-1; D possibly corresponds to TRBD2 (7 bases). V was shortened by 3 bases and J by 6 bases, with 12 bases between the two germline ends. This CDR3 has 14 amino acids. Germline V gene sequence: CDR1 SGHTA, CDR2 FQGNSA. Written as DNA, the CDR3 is TGTGCCAGCAGCTTGGGGGGGCGGGGCAATGAGCAGTTCTTC. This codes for CASSLGGRGNEQFF.

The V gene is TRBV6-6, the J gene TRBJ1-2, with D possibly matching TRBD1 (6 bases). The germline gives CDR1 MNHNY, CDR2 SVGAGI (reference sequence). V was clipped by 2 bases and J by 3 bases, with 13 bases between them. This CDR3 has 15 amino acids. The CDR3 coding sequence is TGTGCCAGCAGTTACATCAGGGGCGGCGACTATGGCTACACCTTC. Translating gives CASSYIRGGDYGYTF.

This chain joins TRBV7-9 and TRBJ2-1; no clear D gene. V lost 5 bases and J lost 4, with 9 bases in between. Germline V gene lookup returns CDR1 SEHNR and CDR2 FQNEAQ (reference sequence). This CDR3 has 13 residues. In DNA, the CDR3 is TGTGCCAGCAGCGCCGGAACGTACAATGAGCAGTTCTTC. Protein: CASSAGTYNEQFF.

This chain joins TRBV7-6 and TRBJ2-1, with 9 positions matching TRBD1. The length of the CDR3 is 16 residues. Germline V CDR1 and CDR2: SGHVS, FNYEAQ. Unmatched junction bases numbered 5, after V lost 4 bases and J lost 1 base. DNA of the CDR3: TGTGCCAGCAGCTCCTCACAGGGGGCATCCTACAATGAGCAGTTCTTC. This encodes CASSSSQGASYNEQFF.

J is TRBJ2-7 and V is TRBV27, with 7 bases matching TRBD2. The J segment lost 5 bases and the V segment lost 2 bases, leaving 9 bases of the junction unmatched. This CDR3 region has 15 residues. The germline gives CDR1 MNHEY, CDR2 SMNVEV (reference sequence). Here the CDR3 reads CASSLGGEAPHEQYF. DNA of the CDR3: TGTGCCAGCAGTTTAGGGGGGGAGGCCCCCCACGAGCAGTACTTC.

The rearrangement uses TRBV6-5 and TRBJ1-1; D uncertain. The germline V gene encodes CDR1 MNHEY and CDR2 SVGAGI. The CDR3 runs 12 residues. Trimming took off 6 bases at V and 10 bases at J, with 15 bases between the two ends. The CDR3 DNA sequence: TGTGCCAGCAGCAACGACTGGAATCGAGCTTTCTTT. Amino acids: CASSNDWNRAFF.

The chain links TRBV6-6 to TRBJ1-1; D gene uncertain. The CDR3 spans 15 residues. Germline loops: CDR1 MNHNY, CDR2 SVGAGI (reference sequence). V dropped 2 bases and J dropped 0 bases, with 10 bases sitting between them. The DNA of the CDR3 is TGTGCCAGCAGTTACGGGTGGGTCATGAACACTGAAGCTTTCTTT. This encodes CASSYGWVMNTEAFF.

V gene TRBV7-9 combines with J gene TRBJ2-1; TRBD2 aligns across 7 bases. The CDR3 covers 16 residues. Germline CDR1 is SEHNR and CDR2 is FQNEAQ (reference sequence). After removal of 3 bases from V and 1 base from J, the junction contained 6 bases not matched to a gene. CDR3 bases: TGTGCCAGCAGCTTTCTGGGGCGGGGGTCCTACAATGAGCAGTTCTTC. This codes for CASSFLGRGSYNEQFF. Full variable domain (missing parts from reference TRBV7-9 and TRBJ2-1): DTGVSQNPRHKITKRGQNVTFRCDPISEHNRLYWYRQTLGQGPEFLTYFQNEAQLEKSRLLSDRFSAERPKGSFSTLEIQRTEQGDSAMYLCASSFLGRGSYNEQFFGPGTRLTVL.

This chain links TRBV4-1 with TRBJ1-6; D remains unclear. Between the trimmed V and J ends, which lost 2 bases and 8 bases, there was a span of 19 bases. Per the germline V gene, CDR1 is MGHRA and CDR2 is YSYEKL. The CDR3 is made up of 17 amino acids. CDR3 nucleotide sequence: TGCGCCAGCAGCCAAACAGAGCGGACTTTTGGGTATTCACCCCTCCACTTT. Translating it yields CASSQTERTFGYSPLHF.